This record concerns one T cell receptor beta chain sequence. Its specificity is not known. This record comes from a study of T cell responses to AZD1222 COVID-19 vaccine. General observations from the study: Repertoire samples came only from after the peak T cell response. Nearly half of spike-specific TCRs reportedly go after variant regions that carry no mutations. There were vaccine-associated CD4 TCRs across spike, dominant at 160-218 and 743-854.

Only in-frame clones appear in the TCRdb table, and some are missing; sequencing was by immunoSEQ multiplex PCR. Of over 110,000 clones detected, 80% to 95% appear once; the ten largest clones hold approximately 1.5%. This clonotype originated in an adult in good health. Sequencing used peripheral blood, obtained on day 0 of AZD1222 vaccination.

CDR3 nucleotide sequence: TGTGCCAGCACCCCCTTGGGTGGGACGAACACCGGGGAGCTGTTTTTT. Protein: CASTPLGGTNTGELFF. The rearrangement uses TRBV27 and TRBJ2-2; D ambiguous. Looked up from germline, CDR1 is MNHEY and CDR2 is SMNVEV (reference sequence). Trimming pared 7 bases from V and 0 bases from J, leaving 15 bases between. The length of the CDR3 is 16 residues.